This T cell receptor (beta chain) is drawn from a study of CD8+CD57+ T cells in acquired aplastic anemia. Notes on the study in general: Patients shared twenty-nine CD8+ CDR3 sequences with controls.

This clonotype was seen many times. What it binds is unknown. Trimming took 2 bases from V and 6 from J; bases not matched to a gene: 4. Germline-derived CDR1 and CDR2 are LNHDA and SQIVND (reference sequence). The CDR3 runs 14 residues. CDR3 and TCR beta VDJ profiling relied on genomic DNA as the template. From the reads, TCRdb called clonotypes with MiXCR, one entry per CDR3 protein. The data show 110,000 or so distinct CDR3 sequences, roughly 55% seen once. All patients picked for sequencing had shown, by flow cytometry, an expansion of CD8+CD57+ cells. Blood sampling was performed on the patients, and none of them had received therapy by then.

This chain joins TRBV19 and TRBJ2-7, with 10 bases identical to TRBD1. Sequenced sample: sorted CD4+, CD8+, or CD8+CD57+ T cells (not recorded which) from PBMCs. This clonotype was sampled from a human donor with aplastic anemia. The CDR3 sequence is CASSIKTGGIEQYF. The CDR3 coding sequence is TGTGCCAGTAGTATAAAGACAGGGGGCATCGAGCAGTACTTC.